There are many counts of the clone carrying this TCR beta chain. What it binds is unknown. Amplification of TCR alpha and beta CDR3 regions from RNA used iRepertoire nested multiplex PCR. Input was roughly 85-450 ng of tissue mRNA or PBMC total RNA. TCRdb re-called the multiplex PCR reads through MiXCR, storing one row per CDR3 protein. The profile shows about 130,000 distinct CDR3 sequences, 24% of them singletons. These data come from a study of glioma-infiltrating T cells. Findings and limits, study-wide: Non-neoplastic patients had below-expected tissue-blood divergence, while all gliomas exceeded expectation. CDR3 overlap between tissue and blood was very small.

The ends were cut back, 3 bases at V and 0 bases at J, with 6 bases in the middle. Germline assignment: CDR1 MDHEN and CDR2 SYDVKM. There are 13 residues in the CDR3. The chain links TRBV28 to TRBJ2-7; D call uncertain. This sequence was found in a human donor with low-grade glioma or glioblastoma, undergoing nonglioma brain surgery, or in good health (not recorded which). Specimen: glioma tissue, nonneoplastic brain tissue, or PBMCs (not recorded which). CDR3 nucleotide sequence: TGTGCCAGCAGTTTCTCGAGCTCCTACGAGCAGTACGTC. Residues: CASSFSSSYEQYV.